This entry lists 29 T cell receptor beta chains sequenced from one sample in a study of vaccination effects on CD4 cells after COVID-19. Here immunoSEQ multiplex PCR was the method, and the copy in TCRdb shows in-frame clones only, minus some. The data show roughly 26,000 clones, approximately 80% seen once. These TCRs are of unknown antigen specificity. Antigen-specific CD4+ T cells were expanded with viral peptide pools in the ViraFEST assay before sequencing. When ten to eleven days of culture had elapsed, CD4+ T cells were isolated. Infection with SARS-CoV-2 occurred in the person between March and December 2020, and PCR confirmed it. This material consisted of CD4+ T cells from PBMCs cultured with HCoV-NL63 spike peptides, taken before COVID-19 vaccination. The receptors derive from a human donor who had a prior SARS-CoV-2 infection.

This chain links TRBV11-2 with TRBJ2-5, with no clear D. The V and J ends lost 0 bases and 7 bases respectively, with 12 bases between them. Germline V CDR1 and CDR2: SGHAT, FQNNGV. The CDR3 loop spans 14 amino acids. CDR3 coding DNA: TGTGCCAGCAGCTTAGAGGTGGGCTGGGGGACCCAGTACTTC. Its protein product is CASSLEVGWGTQYF.

The chain links TRBV10-3 to TRBJ2-5; no clear D. Germline CDR1 and CDR2: ENHRY and SYGVKD. The CDR3 covers 13 residues. V shed 4 bases and J shed 2 bases, with 8 bases lying between them. CDR3 sequence (DNA): TGTGCCATCAGTGGGACGCAGCAAGAGACCCAGTACTTC. As protein: CAISGTQQETQYF.

The chain joins TRBV3-1 (or the pseudogene TRBV3-2) to TRBJ2-3; TRBD2 aligns across 14 bases. The germline V gene encodes CDR1 LGHDT and CDR2 YNNKEL (reference sequence). J gave up 4 bases and V 0 bases, and 6 bases lay outside the gene matches. The length of the CDR3 is 18 residues. The CDR3 protein is CASSQEGGLAGVPDTQYF. CDR3 nucleotide sequence: TGTGCCAGCAGCCAAGAAGGGGGACTAGCGGGAGTGCCAGATACGCAGTATTTT.

The V and J genes are TRBV7-2 and TRBJ2-7; D ambiguous. CDR3 length: 15 amino acids. Germline V CDR1 and CDR2: SGHTA, FQGNSA. V lost 1 base, J lost 9 bases, and 19 bases lay in between. The CDR3 DNA follows: TGTGCCAGCAGCTTAGGGCGGCTCCACCCGGCAGGGCAGTACTTC. Translating gives CASSLGRLHPAGQYF. Complete variable domain (other parts from reference TRBV7-2 and TRBJ2-7): GAGVSQSPSNKVTEKGKDVELRCDPISGHTALYWYRQSLGQGLEFLIYFQGNSAPDKSGLPSDRFSAERTGGSVSTLTIQRTQQEDSAVYLCASSLGRLHPAGQYFGPGTRLTVT.

V gene TRBV7-2 combines with J gene TRBJ2-7, with D possibly matching TRBD1 (6 bases). Germline V lookup: CDR1 SGHTA, CDR2 FQGNSA. Deletions cut 4 bases from V and 3 bases from J, with 10 bases between. CDR3 size: 13 residues. This CDR3 reads CASSSYRVYEQYF. The CDR3 nucleotides are TGTGCCAGCAGCTCATACAGGGTCTACGAGCAGTACTTC. Together with reference TRBV7-2 and TRBJ2-7, the CDR3 gives the full variable domain: GAGVSQSPSNKVTEKGKDVELRCDPISGHTALYWYRQSLGQGLEFLIYFQGNSAPDKSGLPSDRFSAERTGGSVSTLTIQRTQQEDSAVYLCASSSYRVYEQYFGPGTRLTVT.

In this sample, this clone turned up a few times. The rearrangement joins TRBV7-2 to TRBJ2-5, with D maybe TRBD2 (5 bases). The germline V gene encodes CDR1 SGHTA and CDR2 FQGNSA. V dropped 4 bases and J dropped 7 bases, with 16 bases sitting between them. CDR3 length: 14 residues. CDR3 nucleotide sequence: TGTGCCAGCAGCTCTGTTGGGGAGTCAGGGACCCAGTACTTC. Protein: CASSSVGESGTQYF.

The CDR3 bases are TGTGCCAGCAGCTCCCGGCAGTCCCGCCTTTTCTTC. Amino acids: CASSSRQSRLFF. The chain has TRBV9 and TRBJ2-1, with D unclear. This CDR3 has 12 residues. CDR1 is SGDLS and CDR2 is YYNGEE in the germline V gene. Trimming cost V 4 bases and J 16 bases, with 18 bases left between them.

V usage is TRBV5-6 and J usage is TRBJ1-2; the D gene is possibly TRBD1 (6 bases). Germline CDR1 SGHDT, CDR2 YYEEEE. CDR3 length: 14 amino acids. Trimming cost V 2 bases and J 4 bases, with 12 bases left between them. Here the CDR3 DNA reads TGTGCCAGCAGCTTTACAGGGATTGCCTATGGCTACACCTTC. Encoded protein: CASSFTGIAYGYTF.

This chain connects TRBV2 to TRBJ2-7, with TRBD2 identical over 9 bases. V dropped 2 bases and J dropped 3; count of bases not matched to a gene: 11. This CDR3 has 17 residues. Germline V gives CDR1 SNHLY, CDR2 FYNNEI. The CDR3 is CASSEWLGLAGFYEQYF. The DNA of the CDR3 is TGTGCCAGCAGTGAATGGTTGGGGCTAGCGGGATTCTACGAGCAGTACTTC.

This chain connects TRBV7-2 to TRBJ2-2; 7 nucleotides match TRBD2. The CDR3 length is 16 residues. CDR1 SGHTA and CDR2 FQGNSA come from the germline V gene. The V and J ends lost 2 bases and 7 bases, in that order; junction bases with no gene match: 10. The CDR3 here is CASSLIRLAEGGELFF. The CDR3 DNA follows: TGTGCCAGCAGCTTAATTCGGCTAGCGGAGGGCGGGGAGCTGTTTTTT.

The rearrangement links TRBV3-1 (or the pseudogene TRBV3-2) to TRBJ2-3; D might be TRBD1 or TRBD2, each matching 5 bases. The CDR3 runs 16 residues. Germline CDR1 reads LGHDT; CDR2 reads YNNKEL (reference sequence). The V end lost 4 bases, the J end lost 4 bases, and 18 bases lay between the germline ends. The CDR3 DNA is TGTGCCAGCAGCCCGGGGACGGTTGGTTCGGCAGATACGCAGTATTTT. Protein sequence: CASSPGTVGSADTQYF.

The J gene is TRBJ1-1, the V gene TRBV7-8, with D possibly matching TRBD1 (5 bases). Germline V gives CDR1 SGHVS, CDR2 FQNEAQ. This CDR3 has 14 amino acids. Trimming pared 5 bases from V and 7 bases from J, leaving 17 bases between. CDR3 DNA sequence: TGTGCCAGCAGCCAATTCCAGGGTAGTGGTGAAGCTTTCTTT. Amino acid sequence: CASSQFQGSGEAFF.

The chain joins TRBV5-5 to TRBJ2-7; 9 bases align to TRBD2. Losses at the gene ends were 4 bases for V and 0 bases for J; bases not matched to a gene: 5. This CDR3 is 15 amino acids long. CDR1 is SGHKS and CDR2 is YYEKEE in the germline V gene (reference sequence). CDR3 residues: CASSSRAGGSYEQYF. The CDR3 region has the DNA TGTGCCAGCAGCAGCAGAGCGGGAGGCTCCTACGAGCAGTACTTC. Drawing the rest from reference TRBV5-5 and TRBJ2-7, the complete variable domain is DAGVTQSPTHLIKTRGQQVTLRCSPISGHKSVSWYQQVLGQGPQFIFQYYEKEERGRGNFPDRFSARQFPNYSSELNVNALLLGDSALYLCASSSRAGGSYEQYFGPGTRLTVT.

V usage is TRBV19 and J usage is TRBJ1-1; D may be TRBD1 (5 bases). Germline CDR1 LNHDA, CDR2 SQIVND (reference sequence). V was shortened by 1 base and J by 5 bases, with 11 bases between the two germline ends. The CDR3 length is 14 residues. The CDR3 spells CASSIGAGRTEAFF. CDR3 sequence (DNA): TGTGCCAGTAGTATAGGGGCAGGGAGGACTGAAGCTTTCTTT. Supplemented by reference TRBV19 and TRBJ1-1, the full variable domain reads DGGITQSPKYLFRKEGQNVTLSCEQNLNHDAMYWYRQDPGQGLRLIYYSQIVNDFQKGDIAEGYSVSREKKESFPLTVTSAQKNPTAFYLCASSIGAGRTEAFFGQGTRLTVV.

The table lists this clone with a count of one. This chain connects TRBV2 to TRBJ1-5; D is perhaps TRBD1 (6 bases). The germline V gene has CDR1 SNHLY and CDR2 FYNNEI. Trimming took 5 bases from V and 0 from J, leaving 14 bases between them. This CDR3 region has 16 residues. The CDR3 DNA is TGTGCCAGCAGTAAACAGGGAGGGTATAGCAATCAGCCCCAGCATTTT. Protein product: CASSKQGGYSNQPQHF.

The CDR3 loop reads CASSPAQGEPEKLFF. The CDR3 DNA reads as TGTGCCAGCAGCCCCGCCCAGGGGGAACCCGAAAAACTGTTTTTT. The chain combines TRBV3-1 (or the pseudogene TRBV3-2) with TRBJ1-4, with TRBD1 matching over 7 bases. Germline lookup yields CDR1 LGHDT and CDR2 YNNKEL (reference sequence). The junction had 10 bases not matched to a gene; V was cut back by 4 bases and J by 8 bases. CDR3 length: 15 residues.

The chain recombines TRBV7-2 with TRBJ2-1; D possibly corresponds to TRBD2 (6 bases). The CDR3 has 15 residues. V was clipped by 2 bases and J by 5 bases, with 13 bases between them. In germline, CDR1 is SGHTA, CDR2 FQGNSA. CDR3 sequence (DNA): TGTGCCAGCAGCTTATTGATCCGCGGGGACAATGAGCAGTTCTTC. Amino acid sequence: CASSLLIRGDNEQFF.

This chain joins TRBV5-5 and TRBJ2-7; 11 bases align to TRBD2. This CDR3 spans 16 amino acids. The V gene's germline CDR1 is SGHKS and CDR2 YYEKEE (reference sequence). Germline trimming cut 0 bases from V and 1 base from J; bases unmatched to any gene: 3. The CDR3 spells CASSLVAGGTSYEQYF. In DNA form, the CDR3 reads TGTGCCAGCAGCTTGGTAGCGGGAGGGACTTCCTACGAGCAGTACTTC. The whole variable domain, remainder taken from reference TRBV5-5 and TRBJ2-7, is DAGVTQSPTHLIKTRGQQVTLRCSPISGHKSVSWYQQVLGQGPQFIFQYYEKEERGRGNFPDRFSARQFPNYSSELNVNALLLGDSALYLCASSLVAGGTSYEQYFGPGTRLTVT.

In the case of this clone: Distinct nucleotide sequences in the sample also encode this CDR3. The J gene is TRBJ2-1, the V gene TRBV5-6, with TRBD1 matching over 7 bases. V gave up 2 bases and J gave up 3 bases; unmatched junction bases: 8. This CDR3 spans 16 amino acids. Looked up from germline, CDR1 is SGHDT and CDR2 is YYEEEE. The chain's CDR3 is CASSLTGANLYNEQFF. CDR3 nucleotide sequence: TGTGCCAGCAGCTTAACAGGGGCCAACCTCTACAATGAGCAGTTCTTC.

The chain has TRBV4-1 and TRBJ2-7; D tentatively reads TRBD1 or TRBD2 (6 bases each). The germline gives CDR1 MGHRA, CDR2 YSYEKL. V dropped 1 base and J dropped 3 bases, with 10 bases sitting between them. This CDR3 spans 14 amino acids. This CDR3 reads CASSQGGGGYEQYF. As DNA, the CDR3 is TGCGCCAGCAGCCAAGGTGGAGGGGGCTACGAGCAGTACTTC.

J is TRBJ1-4 and V is TRBV4-2; D gene ambiguous. CDR1 is LGHNA, CDR2 YNFKEQ, per germline. Trimming left V 0 bases short and J 4 bases short, with 3 bases between. CDR3 length: 13 residues. The CDR3 coding sequence is TGTGCCAGCAGCCAAGAGTTTAATGAAAAACTGTTTTTT. Residues: CASSQEFNEKLFF.

The genes are TRBV2 and TRBJ2-1, with TRBD2 matching over 8 bases. V trimming: 7 bases; J trimming: 6 bases; junction bases outside the gene matches: 5. The V gene's germline CDR1 is SNHLY and CDR2 FYNNEI. CDR3 length: 13 residues. In DNA, the CDR3 is TGTGCCAGCATTTCCGGGACTAGCAATGAGCAGTTCTTC. Translating gives CASISGTSNEQFF. The whole variable domain, remainder taken from reference TRBV2 and TRBJ2-1, is EPEVTQTPSHQVTQMGQEVILRCVPISNHLYFYWYRQILGQKVEFLVSFYNNEISEKSEIFDDQFSVERPDGSNFTLKIRSTKLEDSAMYFCASISGTSNEQFFGPGTRLTVL.

The chain links TRBV9 to TRBJ2-1; 9 bases map to TRBD2. The CDR3 is made up of 17 amino acids. Germline CDR1 is SGDLS and CDR2 is YYNGEE. The V and J ends lost 4 bases and 7 bases, in that order; junction bases with no gene match: 15. The CDR3 sequence is CASSPSDAGGPVNEQFF. As DNA, the CDR3 is TGTGCCAGCAGCCCTTCTGACGCGGGAGGGCCCGTGAATGAGCAGTTCTTC.

The genes are TRBV25-1 and TRBJ2-5; TRBD1 matches at 12 bases. Trimming removed 2 bases from V and 5 bases from J; junction bases left unmatched: 9. The CDR3 runs to 17 residues. Germline loops: CDR1 MGHDK, CDR2 SYGVNS. CDR3 protein: CASSETPGQGAWETQYF. The CDR3, as DNA: TGTGCCAGCAGTGAAACTCCGGGACAGGGGGCGTGGGAGACCCAGTACTTC.

The CDR3 spells CASSEYSGGSTNEKLFF. The CDR3 bases are TGTGCCAGCAGTGAATATTCCGGGGGATCAACTAATGAAAAACTGTTTTTT. The chain recombines TRBV25-1 with TRBJ1-4; D possibly corresponds to TRBD1 (5 bases). CDR3 length: 17 amino acids. Germline V gene sequence: CDR1 MGHDK, CDR2 SYGVNS. Trimming removed 0 bases at V and 0 bases at J, with 11 bases between. The full variable domain, in which reference TRBV25-1 and TRBJ1-4 provide the parts outside the CDR3, is EADIYQTPRYLVIGTGKKITLECSQTMGHDKMYWYQQDPGMELHLIHYSYGVNSTEKGDLSSESTVSRIRTEHFPLTLESARPSHTSQYLCASSEYSGGSTNEKLFFGSGTQLSVL.

The V call is TRBV6-5, the J call TRBJ1-2; 10 bases are a match to TRBD1. The germline gives CDR1 MNHEY, CDR2 SVGAGI. Trimming removed 2 bases from V and 1 base from J; junction bases left unmatched: 4. The CDR3 contains 16 residues. The CDR3: CASSYVRTGGNYGYTF. CDR3 DNA sequence: TGTGCCAGCAGTTACGTTAGGACAGGGGGTAACTATGGCTACACCTTC.

This clone was counted only a few times. The V gene is TRBV19, the J gene TRBJ1-1, with D hard to call. Germline CDR1 reads LNHDA; CDR2 reads SQIVND (reference sequence). This CDR3 has 13 residues. Trimming stripped 3 bases from V and 0 bases from J, with 5 bases between. The CDR3 loop reads CASSMYLNTEAFF. CDR3 DNA sequence: TGTGCCAGTAGTATGTACCTGAACACTGAAGCTTTCTTT.

J is TRBJ2-5 and V is TRBV12-3 or TRBV12-4; a possible D gene is TRBD2 (6 bases). The CDR3 runs to 13 residues. V lost 6 bases and J lost 2, with 10 bases in between. CDR3 loop: CASRNGGQETQYF. CDR3 nucleotide sequence: TGTGCCAGCAGAAACGGGGGTCAAGAGACCCAGTACTTC.

This chain joins TRBV11-2 and TRBJ2-7, with TRBD2 matching 8 bases. Germline trimming cut 5 bases from V and 2 bases from J; bases unmatched to any gene: 11. The CDR3 is 16 amino acids. CDR1 SGHAT and CDR2 FQNNGV come from the germline V gene. CDR3: CASSPTGGATAYEQYF. The CDR3 DNA follows: TGTGCCAGCAGCCCCACGGGGGGGGCTACCGCCTACGAGCAGTACTTC.